This is a list of T cell receptor beta chains from one sample in a study of blood T cell repertoires in COVID-19. Profiled with immunoSEQ multiplex PCR; TCRdb holds only in-frame clones, not every one. The table has about 370,000 clones, about 89% seen once. Sequenced sample: peripheral blood. These receptor sequences come from a woman aged 25 to 45 with COVID-19, enrolled during active disease. Each CDR3 is given with its conserved first and last residue. The D gene is left open where the match is weak. The size of a clone is reported for some rows only, either as once, few or many, or as a class for expanded clones.

V: TRBV6-6
J: TRBJ1-5
size: -
D: TRBD1
DNA: TGTGCCAGCAGTTACCGGGGACAGGGGCGCAATCAGCCCCAGCATTTT
CDR3: CASSYRGQGRNQPQHF

V: TRBV24-1
J: TRBJ2-3
size: -
D: -
DNA: TGTGCCACCAGTGATTGGAGTAGATCAGATACGCAGTATTTT
CDR3: CATSDWSRSDTQYF

V: TRBV5-1
J: TRBJ2-4
size: -
D: -
DNA: TGCGCCAGCAGCTTGGCCGGTCCCCGATTGAACATTCAGTACTTC
CDR3: CASSLAGPRLNIQYF

V: TRBV7-9
J: TRBJ1-3
size: -
D: -
DNA: TGTGCCAGCAGCTTAGGGGGCTCGGGAAACACCATATATTTT
CDR3: CASSLGGSGNTIYF

V: TRBV15
J: TRBJ2-2
size: -
D: TRBD2
DNA: TGTGCCACCAGGACCGGGACTAGAGGCTTCAACGCCGGGGAGCTGTTTTTT
CDR3: CATRTGTRGFNAGELFF

V: TRBV18
J: TRBJ2-1
size: -
D: -
DNA: TGTGCCAGCTCACCGGGCGGGATCAGTAACAATGAGCAGTTCTTC
CDR3: CASSPGGISNNEQFF

V: TRBV5-1
J: TRBJ1-1
size: -
D: TRBD1
DNA: TGCGCCAGCAGCACACAGGGGGAGCAAGCTTTCTTT
CDR3: CASSTQGEQAFF

V: TRBV5-3
J: TRBJ1-6
size: -
D: TRBD1
DNA: TGTGCCAGAAGCAAACCACAGACAGGGCGTGATTCACCCCTCCACTTT
CDR3: CARSKPQTGRDSPLHF

V: TRBV3-1/TRBV3-2
J: TRBJ2-1
size: -
D: TRBD1
DNA: TGTGCCAGCAGCCAATCTACAGGGGGGACATTTACCTACAATGAGCAGTTCTTC
CDR3: CASSQSTGGTFTYNEQFF

V: TRBV23-1
J: TRBJ1-4
size: -
D: TRBD1
DNA: TGCGCCAGCAGTCCAGGGGGCGATCTATTGGGAACTTACAATGAAAAACTGTTTTTT
CDR3: CASSPGGDLLGTYNEKLFF

V: TRBV19
J: TRBJ1-4
size: -
D: -
DNA: TGTGCCACCACGGACAGTGGGAATGAAAAACTGTTTTTT
CDR3: CATTDSGNEKLFF

V: TRBV4-3
J: TRBJ2-1
size: -
D: -
DNA: TGCGCCAGCAGCCAAGGGACAGATCTCTACAATGAGCAGTTCTTC
CDR3: CASSQGTDLYNEQFF

V: TRBV7-9
J: TRBJ1-2
size: -
D: -
DNA: TGTGCCAGCAGCTACGAAGAGAATAACTATGGCTACACCTTC
CDR3: CASSYEENNYGYTF

V: TRBV4-3
J: TRBJ1-4
size: -
D: TRBD1
DNA: TGCGCCAGCAGCCAAGGGGACAGGCCCAAACTCGAAAAACTGTTTTTT
CDR3: CASSQGDRPKLEKLFF

V: TRBV18
J: TRBJ2-7
size: -
D: -
DNA: TGTGCCAGCTCACCGCCTACGAGCAGTCAATCGGGGGAGCAGTACTTC
CDR3: CASSPPTSSQSGEQYF

V: TRBV11-2
J: TRBJ2-2
size: -
D: TRBD1
DNA: TGTGCCAGCACTCGGACAGGGGGCGGCGGGGAGCTGTTTTTT
CDR3: CASTRTGGGGELFF

V: TRBV24-1
J: TRBJ1-1
size: few
D: -
DNA: TGTGCCGCGGTAGGAGGCCCGAACACTGAAGCTTTCTTT
CDR3: CAAVGGPNTEAFF

V: TRBV10-3
J: TRBJ1-1
size: -
D: TRBD1
DNA: TGTGCCATCAGTGAGTCGGGGACAGTCACTGAAGCTTTCTTT
CDR3: CAISESGTVTEAFF

V: TRBV19
J: TRBJ1-1
size: -
D: TRBD1
DNA: TGTGCCAGTATTACAGGGGGCTACACTGAAGCTTTCTTT
CDR3: CASITGGYTEAFF

V: TRBV15
J: TRBJ2-1
size: -
D: -
DNA: TGTGCCACCAGCAGAACTAGGTTACATGAGCAGTTCTTC
CDR3: CATSRTRLHEQFF

V: TRBV4-1
J: TRBJ2-7
size: -
D: -
DNA: TGCGCCAGCAGCCAAGGTTCCGGTCCCTACGAGCAGTACTTC
CDR3: CASSQGSGPYEQYF

V: TRBV6-2/TRBV6-3
J: TRBJ2-7
size: -
D: -
DNA: TGTGCCAGCAGTTACGGGGCCTCCGGATCCTACGAGCAGTACTTC
CDR3: CASSYGASGSYEQYF

V: TRBV11-2
J: TRBJ2-7
size: -
D: -
DNA: TGTGCCAGCAACCTACCGGCGGGGGCCTCCTACGAGCAGTACTTC
CDR3: CASNLPAGASYEQYF

V: TRBV2
J: TRBJ1-2
size: -
D: TRBD1
DNA: TGTGCCAGCAGGGACAGGATGGACTATGGCTACACCTTC
CDR3: CASRDRMDYGYTF

V: TRBV5-1
J: TRBJ1-3
size: -
D: -
DNA: TGCGCCAGCAGCTTGGTAGCCCGCTCTGGAAACACCATATATTTT
CDR3: CASSLVARSGNTIYF

V: TRBV4-3
J: TRBJ2-1
size: -
D: TRBD2
DNA: TGCGCCAGCAGCCAAGATCGAGCGGGGGGCCAGCAGTTCTTC
CDR3: CASSQDRAGGQQFF

V: TRBV6-2/TRBV6-3
J: TRBJ2-2
size: -
D: TRBD2
DNA: TGTGCCAGCAGTCCCTATCCGGCGGGGGGGCATGGGGAGCTGTTTTTT
CDR3: CASSPYPAGGHGELFF

V: TRBV27
J: TRBJ1-5
size: -
D: -
DNA: TGTGCCAGCAAAGGGGGTAATCAGCCCCAGCATTTT
CDR3: CASKGGNQPQHF

V: TRBV12-3/TRBV12-4
J: TRBJ1-1
size: -
D: -
DNA: TGTGCCAGCAGTTTGGGCAGCTACTTTGAAGCTTTCTTT
CDR3: CASSLGSYFEAFF